These 24 T cell receptor beta chains were sequenced from one sample in a study of T cell responses to AZD1222 COVID-19 vaccine. Assay: immunoSEQ multiplex PCR; the TCRdb copy retains only in-frame clones and omits some. The sample includes roughly 110,000 clones, roughly 90% seen only once; the top ten take around 4.5%. The sample here was peripheral blood, taken on day 0 of AZD1222 vaccination. These receptors were collected from an adult in good health.

V is TRBV4-1 and J is TRBJ1-4, with 8 nucleotides matching TRBD1. The CDR3 length is 16 residues. Germline CDR1 is MGHRA and CDR2 is YSYEKL. V shed 1 base and J 6 bases; nucleotides not matched to a gene: 7. CDR3 nucleotide sequence: TGCGCCAGCAGCCAAGCATGGACAGGGAGGGATGAAAAACTGTTTTTT. It encodes CASSQAWTGRDEKLFF.

This clone has a single count. The chain employs TRBV11-2 and TRBJ1-1; 7 bases map to TRBD1. In germline, CDR1 is SGHAT, CDR2 FQNNGV. This CDR3 region has 14 residues. V was clipped by 5 bases and J by 5 bases; unmatched bases: 8. CDR3: CASSPQGSTTEAFF. The CDR3 DNA reads as TGTGCCAGCAGCCCACAGGGGAGCACGACTGAAGCTTTCTTT.

The V gene is TRBV7-2, the J gene TRBJ1-6; D is perhaps TRBD1 (6 bases). The V gene's germline CDR1 is SGHTA and CDR2 FQGNSA. The CDR3 extends over 16 amino acids. V dropped 2 bases and J dropped 6 bases, with 14 bases sitting between them. This CDR3 reads CASSLRQGSGNSPLHF. The CDR3 DNA is TGTGCCAGCAGCTTACGGCAGGGGTCGGGTAATTCACCCCTCCACTTT.

The CDR3 DNA sequence: TGTGCCAGCAGTTACTTCCAGACCTACGAGCAGTACTTC. Protein: CASSYFQTYEQYF. The chain employs TRBV6-5 and TRBJ2-7; no reliable D call. Per germline, CDR1 MNHEY and CDR2 SVGAGI. Trimming left V 1 base short and J 2 bases short, with 6 bases between. The CDR3 has 13 amino acids.

The genes are TRBV9 and TRBJ1-4; D is ambiguous. Germline V CDR1 and CDR2: SGDLS, YYNGEE. This CDR3 has 14 amino acids. V was pared by 4 bases and J by 0 bases, with 7 bases between. The CDR3 region has the DNA TGTGCCAGCAGCAAAAAGACAACTAATGAAAAACTGTTTTTT. It translates to CASSKKTTNEKLFF. Supplemented by reference TRBV9 and TRBJ1-4, the full variable domain reads DSGVTQTPKHLITATGQRVTLRCSPRSGDLSVYWYQQSLDQGLQFLIQYYNGEERAKGNILERFSAQQFPDLHSELNLSSLELGDSALYFCASSKKTTNEKLFFGSGTQLSVL.

The V gene is TRBV27, the J gene TRBJ1-1; possible D gene TRBD1, 5 bases. V lost 5 bases to trimming and J lost 3 bases, with 19 bases between them. The germline CDR1 and CDR2 sequences are MNHEY and SMNVEV (reference sequence). The CDR3 is 16 residues long. The CDR3 sequence is CASSPLLGAQYTEAFF. CDR3 DNA sequence: TGTGCCAGCAGTCCCCTACTTGGGGCTCAATACACTGAAGCTTTCTTT.

This clone came up once. V and J are TRBV5-1 and TRBJ1-6; TRBD1 is a possible D gene (5 bases). The CDR3 is made up of 14 amino acids. V lost 3 bases, J lost 4 bases, and 8 bases lay in between. Germline V gene data show CDR1 as SGHRS and CDR2 as YFSETQ. The CDR3 DNA is TGCGCCAGCAGCTCTGACAGTTATAATTCACCCCTCCACTTT. It codes for CASSSDSYNSPLHF.

V gene TRBV19 combines with J gene TRBJ2-1, with 7 bases lining up with TRBD1. J lost 3 bases, V lost 4 bases, and 6 bases had no gene match. CDR3 length equals 15 residues. Germline assignment: CDR1 LNHDA and CDR2 SQIVND (reference sequence). This CDR3 reads CASSKGRGYYNEQFF. The CDR3 DNA is TGTGCCAGTAGTAAGGGCAGGGGGTACTACAATGAGCAGTTCTTC.

This clone was detected once. This sequence joins TRBV20-1 and TRBJ2-1; D is unresolved. The CDR3 loop spans 11 amino acids. The germline V gene has CDR1 DFQATT and CDR2 SNEGSKA (reference sequence). The V gene lost 6 bases and the J gene lost 8 bases, with 11 bases spanning the gap. The CDR3 DNA is TGCAGTGCACGGACGGTGGATGAGCAGTTCTTC. Its translation is CSARTVDEQFF.

This chain joins TRBV10-3 and TRBJ2-3; 9 bases match TRBD2. The CDR3 totals 14 residues. V lost 6 bases and J lost 8; bases outside the gene matches: 9. CDR1 is ENHRY, CDR2 SYGVKD, per germline. CDR3 nucleotide sequence: TGTGCCATCAGCGTAGCGGGGGAGGAGGGTACGCAGTATTTT. Translating it yields CAISVAGEEGTQYF.

The genes are TRBV6-5 and TRBJ1-1; D is perhaps TRBD1 (6 bases). CDR3 length equals 13 residues. Germline values: CDR1 MNHEY, CDR2 SVGAGI. Trimming removed 5 bases from V and 5 bases from J, with 12 bases in between. The CDR3 region is CASSTGDITEAFF. CDR3 coding DNA: TGTGCCAGCAGTACGGGGGACATTACTGAAGCTTTCTTT.

This clone was detected only a few times. This chain joins TRBV5-1 and TRBJ1-3, with unresolved D. This CDR3 contains 12 residues. The V end was cut by 2 bases, the J end by 4 bases, with 4 bases between. Germline CDR1 is SGHRS and CDR2 is YFSETQ. The chain's CDR3 is CASSLWGNTIYF. For the CDR3, the DNA is TGCGCCAGCAGCTTATGGGGAAACACCATATATTTT.

This chain joins TRBV4-3 and TRBJ1-2; TRBD1 matches 7 bases. V lost 7 bases and J lost 0; bases outside the gene matches: 20. The CDR3 has 19 amino acids. CDR1 LGHNA and CDR2 YSLEER come from the germline V gene. The CDR3 region has the DNA TGCGCCAGCACCGCCGCGCTTCGTCGGGACAGCTTAACTAACTATGGCTACACCTTC. It codes for CASTAALRRDSLTNYGYTF.

The chain recombines TRBV9 with TRBJ1-1; D may be TRBD1 (6 bases). V was trimmed by 0 bases and J by 0 bases, leaving 15 bases between them. Germline V gives CDR1 SGDLS, CDR2 YYNGEE. The CDR3 sequence is 17 residues long. CDR3 residues: CASSVAGARGLNTEAFF. For the CDR3, the DNA is TGTGCCAGCAGCGTAGCAGGGGCGCGGGGGCTGAACACTGAAGCTTTCTTT.

This chain joins TRBV15 and TRBJ1-2; no firm D call. V lost 2 bases to trimming and J lost 10 bases, with 8 bases between them. Germline assignment: CDR1 LNHNV and CDR2 YYDKDF (reference sequence). CDR3 size: 11 residues. The CDR3 DNA is TGTGCCACCAGCAGACAGACCCACTACACCTTC. The encoded protein is CATSRQTHYTF.

The chain combines TRBV19 with TRBJ2-1, with 9 bases aligning to TRBD2. With V trimmed by 3 bases and J by 0 bases, 12 bases remained unmatched. Germline V gene sequence: CDR1 LNHDA, CDR2 SQIVND (reference sequence). CDR3 size: 19 residues. CDR3 DNA sequence: TGTGCCAGTAGTATTAAACTAGCGGGTGTAACGAGCTCCTACAATGAGCAGTTCTTC. Amino acids: CASSIKLAGVTSSYNEQFF.

The rearrangement uses TRBV4-1 and TRBJ1-1; 9 bases are a match to TRBD1. V trimming: 4 bases; J trimming: 0 bases; junction bases outside the gene matches: 6. This CDR3 has 16 residues. Germline CDR1 and CDR2: MGHRA and YSYEKL. The CDR3 nucleotides are TGCGCCAGCAGCCTTCGGACAGGGGAGTTGAACACTGAAGCTTTCTTT. It codes for CASSLRTGELNTEAFF.

The genes are TRBV2 and TRBJ1-5; D perhaps matches TRBD1 (6 bases). The CDR3 is 15 residues long. V lost 4 bases and J lost 3, with 13 bases in between. Germline CDR1 SNHLY, CDR2 FYNNEI. CDR3 nucleotides: TGTGCCAGCAGTGTGTGGGGGGCGGACAATCAGCCCCAGCATTTT. Its translation: CASSVWGADNQPQHF.

The chain has TRBV4-2 and TRBJ2-3; D perhaps matches TRBD2 (6 bases). Germline V lookup: CDR1 LGHNA, CDR2 YNFKEQ. The CDR3 sequence is 16 residues long. Trimming shortened V by 1 base and J by 4 bases, and 15 bases separated the two germline ends. CDR3 region: CASSQGGLARADTQYF. CDR3 sequence (DNA): TGTGCCAGCAGCCAAGGCGGGCTAGCGAGGGCAGATACGCAGTATTTT.

The rearrangement joins TRBV18 to TRBJ1-5, with D perhaps TRBD1 (5 bases). The CDR3 has 15 residues. Per germline, CDR1 KGHSH and CDR2 LQKENI. V was clipped by 1 base and J by 0 bases, with 7 bases between them. The CDR3 DNA reads TGTGCCAGCTCACCACGGGGCAATAGCAATCAGCCCCAGCATTTT. Its protein product is CASSPRGNSNQPQHF. The complete variable domain, with remaining parts taken from reference TRBV18 and TRBJ1-5, reads NAGVMQNPRHLVRRRGQEARLRCSPMKGHSHVYWYRQLPEEGLKFMVYLQKENIIDESGMPKERFSAEFPKEGPSILRIQQVVRGDSAAYFCASSPRGNSNQPQHFGDGTRLSIL.

Concerning this clone itself: The sample contains more than one DNA sequence encoding this CDR3. The rearrangement links TRBV12-3 or TRBV12-4 to TRBJ2-5; D not resolved. This CDR3 has 11 amino acids. Deletions cut 2 bases from V and 5 bases from J, with 3 bases between. CDR3 residues: CASSLLETQYF. The CDR3 DNA is TGTGCCAGCAGTTTACTGGAGACCCAGTACTTC.

This chain connects TRBV7-2 to TRBJ1-2; TRBD1 matches 10 bases. The trim removed 1 base at V and 12 bases at J, leaving 8 bases unmatched. The CDR3 sequence is 14 residues long. Germline assignment: CDR1 SGHTA and CDR2 FQGNSA. CDR3 amino acids: CASSLDPGTGEHTF. The DNA of the CDR3 is TGTGCCAGCAGCTTAGATCCCGGGACAGGGGAACACACCTTC.

The chain uses TRBV7-6 and TRBJ1-2, with D hard to call. This CDR3 is 13 amino acids long. Germline values: CDR1 SGHVS, CDR2 FNYEAQ. V lost 0 bases, J lost 5 bases, and 7 bases lay in between. The CDR3 reads CASSLAGQYGYTF. The CDR3 nucleotides are TGTGCCAGCAGCTTAGCGGGCCAGTATGGCTACACCTTC. The full variable domain, with the rest looked up from reference TRBV7-6 and TRBJ1-2, is GAGVSQSPRYKVTKRGQDVALRCDPISGHVSLYWYRQALGQGPEFLTYFNYEAQQDKSGLPNDRFSAERPEGSISTLTIQRTEQRDSAMYRCASSLAGQYGYTFGSGTRLTVV.

This rearrangement joins TRBV29-1 to TRBJ2-5, with D unclear. The CDR3 totals 13 residues. The V end lost 4 bases, the J end lost 1 base, and 10 bases lay between the germline ends. Germline CDR1 SQVTM, CDR2 ANQGSEA. The CDR3 region is CSVVSPPQETQYF. CDR3 bases: TGCAGCGTTGTTTCTCCTCCCCAAGAGACCCAGTACTTC.